These 20 T cell receptor beta chains were all obtained from the same sample, sequenced in a study of Graves' ophthalmopathy and Graves' hyperthyroidism. Amplifying from RNA transcripts, the study obtained TCR beta CDR3 regions. First-round RT-PCR employed HTBI primers, with a second-round multiplex PCR after it. TCRdb reprocessed the multiplex PCR reads with MiXCR, giving one entry per CDR3 protein. Found here are over a million distinct CDR3 sequences, approximately 35% of them singletons; the top ten hold approximately 12%. Sample: peripheral blood or thyroid tissue (not recorded which). These receptors were collected from an adult man with Graves' hyperthyroidism.

This clonotype was observed many times. The rearrangement joins TRBV6-6 to TRBJ1-2; D ambiguous. Per germline, CDR1 MNHNY and CDR2 SVGAGI (reference sequence). V dropped 6 bases and J dropped 4 bases, with 12 bases sitting between them. The CDR3 loop spans 13 amino acids. The CDR3 loop reads CASRTTQLYGYTF. CDR3 coding DNA: TGTGCCAGCAGGACAACCCAGCTCTATGGCTACACCTTC.

The chain couples TRBV12-3 or TRBV12-4 to TRBJ1-3, with D possibly TRBD1 on 6 matching bases. Trimming took off 2 bases at V and 2 bases at J, with 10 bases between the two ends. The CDR3 length is 15 residues. The CDR3 sequence: CASSLYRVTGNTIYF. DNA of the CDR3: TGTGCCAGCAGTTTATACAGGGTAACTGGAAACACCATATATTTT.

The V call is TRBV29-1, the J call TRBJ1-2, with 9 positions matching TRBD1. Trimming took 4 bases from V and 8 from J; bases not matched to a gene: 8. The CDR3 loop spans 13 amino acids. Germline V gene lookup returns CDR1 SQVTM and CDR2 ANQGSEA. The CDR3 nucleotides are TGCAGCGTTGTCGACAGGGGGGCTCAAGGCTACACCTTC. This encodes CSVVDRGAQGYTF.

The chain links TRBV2 to TRBJ1-1; tentatively, D is TRBD1 (5 bases). CDR1 and CDR2 (germline): SNHLY, FYNNEI. The ends were cut back, 2 bases at V and 6 bases at J, with 10 bases in the middle. The CDR3 consists of 13 residues. CDR3 sequence: CASSEMGGSEAFF. The CDR3 nucleotides read TGTGCCAGCAGTGAAATGGGGGGTTCTGAAGCTTTCTTT.

The chain has TRBV15 and TRBJ1-4, with D hard to call. The germline V gene encodes CDR1 LNHNV and CDR2 YYDKDF (reference sequence). V was trimmed by 5 bases and J by 4 bases, leaving 17 bases between them. The CDR3 consists of 16 residues. The CDR3 DNA follows: TGTGCCACCAGCCGGCTCCGAGGAGTTGATAATGAAAAACTGTTTTTT. Its protein is CATSRLRGVDNEKLFF.

V and J are TRBV9 and TRBJ1-1; a weak D match, TRBD1 (6 bases). Germline V gene sequence: CDR1 SGDLS, CDR2 YYNGEE. V was cut by 4 bases and J by 10 bases, with 20 bases left in between. The CDR3 contains 14 residues. The CDR3 loop is CASSQSGEMMRAFF. The CDR3 DNA follows: TGTGCCAGCAGCCAGTCAGGGGAGATGATGAGAGCTTTCTTT. Full variable domain (outside the CDR3, taken from reference TRBV9 and TRBJ1-1): DSGVTQTPKHLITATGQRVTLRCSPRSGDLSVYWYQQSLDQGLQFLIQYYNGEERAKGNILERFSAQQFPDLHSELNLSSLELGDSALYFCASSQSGEMMRAFFGQGTRLTVV.

The chain links TRBV2 to TRBJ1-5; 9 nucleotides match TRBD1. The length of the CDR3 is 16 residues. The junction had 9 bases not matched to a gene; V was cut back by 3 bases and J by 6 bases. The germline gives CDR1 SNHLY, CDR2 FYNNEI. The CDR3 DNA reads TGTGCCAGCAGTGACCTTATCGCGACAGGGGGTCAGCCCCAGCATTTT. As protein: CASSDLIATGGQPQHF.

Concerning this clonotype: A clone one base away is much larger, so this may be a read error. The rearrangement uses TRBV11-2 and TRBJ2-5; D perhaps matches TRBD2 (6 bases). The CDR3 is 16 residues long. Per the germline V gene, CDR1 is SGHAT and CDR2 is FQNNGV. The CDR3 is CASSLGGIGRQATQYF. Here the CDR3 DNA reads TGTGCCAGCAGCTTAGGTGGGATCGGGAGACAAGCGACCCAGTACTTC.

This clonotype occurred many times. The genes are TRBV10-3 and TRBJ2-7, with D tentatively TRBD1 (7 bases). Between the trimmed V and J ends, which lost 0 bases and 1 base, there was a span of 13 bases. Germline assignment: CDR1 ENHRY and CDR2 SYGVKD. The length of the CDR3 is 16 residues. This CDR3 reads CAISESRDSVSYEQYF. Written as DNA, the CDR3 is TGTGCCATCAGTGAGTCGCGGGACAGCGTATCCTACGAGCAGTACTTC.

This clonotype was detected only once. The chain links TRBV29-1 to TRBJ1-2; 8 bases fit TRBD1. The CDR3 consists of 15 residues. CDR1 is SQVTM and CDR2 is ANQGSEA in the germline V gene. Germline trimming cut 4 bases from V and 7 bases from J; bases unmatched to any gene: 14. The CDR3 nucleotides are TGCAGCGTTGCTCTTAGGACAGGGAGTCGCTCTGGCTACACCTTC. As protein: CSVALRTGSRSGYTF.

V gene TRBV7-9 combines with J gene TRBJ1-2, with 7 positions matching TRBD1. The germline CDR1 and CDR2 sequences are SEHNR and FQNEAQ (reference sequence). The CDR3 extends over 15 amino acids. J lost 2 bases, V lost 5 bases, and 8 bases had no gene match. This CDR3 is CASSPMDRHNYGYTF. For the CDR3, the DNA is TGTGCCAGCAGCCCTATGGACAGGCACAACTATGGCTACACCTTC. Supplemented by reference TRBV7-9 and TRBJ1-2, the full variable domain reads DTGVSQNPRHKITKRGQNVTFRCDPISEHNRLYWYRQTLGQGPEFLTYFQNEAQLEKSRLLSDRFSAERPKGSFSTLEIQRTEQGDSAMYLCASSPMDRHNYGYTFGSGTRLTVV.

This rearrangement joins TRBV29-1 to TRBJ2-5; the D gene is possibly TRBD1 (5 bases). Germline V gene lookup returns CDR1 SQVTM and CDR2 ANQGSEA. V dropped 3 bases and J dropped 2 bases, with 16 bases sitting between them. This CDR3 has 15 amino acids. The CDR3 protein is CSVEQGSRAQETQYF. CDR3 coding DNA: TGCAGCGTTGAGCAAGGGTCCAGGGCGCAAGAGACCCAGTACTTC.

The rearrangement links TRBV4-3 to TRBJ2-7; D is perhaps TRBD2 (5 bases). The V and J ends lost 1 base and 5 bases respectively, with 15 bases between them. The CDR3 is 15 amino acids. Germline assignment: CDR1 LGHNA and CDR2 YSLEER. The CDR3 here is CASSQVGVSNHEQYF. In DNA form, the CDR3 reads TGCGCCAGCAGCCAAGTCGGGGTTTCGAACCACGAGCAGTACTTC.

Ten or more counts support this clonotype. The rearrangement links TRBV2 to TRBJ1-1; TRBD1 is a possible D gene (5 bases). In germline, CDR1 is SNHLY, CDR2 FYNNEI. This CDR3 is 14 amino acids long. The V and J ends lost 1 base and 2 bases respectively, with 8 bases between them. Here the CDR3 DNA reads TGTGCCAGCAGTGAAGGTCAGGGAAACACTGAAGCTTTCTTT. It translates to CASSEGQGNTEAFF.

The rearrangement joins TRBV29-1 to TRBJ1-5, with TRBD1 as a possible D gene (6 bases). The V gene's germline CDR1 is SQVTM and CDR2 ANQGSEA. This CDR3 is 14 amino acids long. The ends were cut back, 4 bases at V and 6 bases at J, with 16 bases in the middle. As DNA, the CDR3 is TGCAGCGTTGTATCCGGGGGCGGGGGTCAGCCCCAGCATTTT. Its translation is CSVVSGGGGQPQHF.

This clonotype was picked up many times. The gene calls are TRBV7-2 and TRBJ1-3, with D unclear. Germline CDR1 is SGHTA and CDR2 is FQGNSA. V was shortened by 4 bases and J by 5 bases, with 9 bases between the two germline ends. The CDR3 consists of 13 residues. The CDR3 DNA reads TGTGCCAGCAGCTCACAAGCCCGAAACACCATATATTTT. Translation: CASSSQARNTIYF. Full variable domain (rest looked up from reference TRBV7-2 and TRBJ1-3): GAGVSQSPSNKVTEKGKDVELRCDPISGHTALYWYRQSLGQGLEFLIYFQGNSAPDKSGLPSDRFSAERTGGSVSTLTIQRTQQEDSAVYLCASSSQARNTIYFGEGSWLTVV.

The gene calls are TRBV9 and TRBJ1-6, with 9 bases matching TRBD1. The CDR3 runs to 17 residues. Germline CDR1 SGDLS, CDR2 YYNGEE. The V segment lost 4 bases and the J segment 9 bases; nucleotides outside the gene matches: 14. The CDR3 region is CASSLTVDDRGFSPLHF. CDR3 coding DNA: TGTGCCAGCAGCCTGACCGTCGATGACAGGGGGTTTTCACCCCTCCACTTT.

In its sample, this clonotype was seen a few times. The chain employs TRBV12-3 or TRBV12-4 and TRBJ2-2; D gene ambiguous. CDR3 length equals 13 residues. The V end lost 6 bases, the J end lost 3 bases, and 8 bases lay between the germline ends. This CDR3 is CASRHTDTGELFF. The CDR3 DNA is TGTGCCAGCAGACATACGGACACCGGGGAGCTGTTTTTT.

In its sample, this clonotype was seen once. Germline is not matched at one junction end, which may reflect a read error. The rearrangement joins TRBV2 to TRBJ2-2, with a possible D match to TRBD2 (5 bases). Germline V gives CDR1 SNHLY, CDR2 FYNNEI. There are 13 residues in the CDR3. CDR3 sequence reads: CASSSSGTGELLF. The CDR3 bases are TGTGCCAGCAGTTCTAGTGGAACCGGGGAGCTGCTTTTT.

The chain uses TRBV7-9 and TRBJ1-4, with D possibly being TRBD1 (5 bases). Germline V CDR1 and CDR2: SEHNR, FQNEAQ (reference sequence). V was cut by 5 bases and J by 6 bases, with 13 bases left in between. The CDR3 runs to 14 residues. CDR3 bases: TGTGCCAGCAGCCCCCGGGGCGATCATGAAAAACTGTTTTTT. Encoded protein: CASSPRGDHEKLFF.